The next 26 T cell receptor beta chains were all read from a single sample in a study of shared clonotypes between healthy human individuals. The assay was immunoSEQ multiplex PCR, and TCRdb's table has in-frame clones only and misses some. This table has about 1.1 million clones, roughly 74% appearing once. The sequenced material came from memory CD4+ T cells from PBMCs. Stated subset: CD45RA-negative fraction. Every receptor here comes from a man aged 18 to 30 in good health. Some clones in this sample may be carry-over from other donors' samples.

The chain carries TRBV6-4 and TRBJ2-1; 12 nucleotides line up with TRBD2. The J segment lost 6 bases and the V segment lost 6 bases, leaving 6 bases of the junction unmatched. The CDR3 loop spans 15 amino acids. Germline CDR1 is MRHNA and CDR2 is SNTAGT. CDR3 DNA sequence: TGTGCCAGCAGCCTGACTAGCGGGAGAGCCAATGAGCAGTTCTTC. Amino acids: CASSLTSGRANEQFF.

The V gene is TRBV5-4, the J gene TRBJ1-2; D may be TRBD1 (5 bases). V was pared by 3 bases and J by 5 bases, with 11 bases between. Germline values: CDR1 SGHNT, CDR2 YYREEE (reference sequence). CDR3 size: 13 residues. The CDR3 loop reads CASSSTVLYGYTF. The CDR3 coding sequence is TGTGCCAGCAGCTCGACAGTTCTTTATGGCTACACCTTC.

V is TRBV6-5 and J is TRBJ1-3; D is ambiguous. The CDR3 contains 15 residues. V lost 4 bases, J lost 0 bases, and 10 bases lay in between. CDR1 is MNHEY, CDR2 SVGAGI, per germline. CDR3 loop: CASSFRALSGNTIYF. The CDR3, as DNA: TGTGCCAGCAGTTTCCGTGCCCTCTCTGGAAACACCATATATTTT.

The V call is TRBV5-1, the J call TRBJ2-3, with 11 nucleotides matching TRBD2. V trimming: 7 bases; J trimming: 3 bases; junction bases outside the gene matches: 7. The CDR3 totals 15 residues. CDR1 and CDR2 from the germline V gene are SGHRS and YFSETQ. CDR3 coding DNA: TGCGCCAGCGGGGACGGGACTAGCGGTACAGATACGCAGTATTTT. Translating gives CASGDGTSGTDTQYF.

This chain uses TRBV29-1 with TRBJ1-4; D unclear. Trimming shortened V by 7 bases and J by 5 bases, and 14 bases separated the two germline ends. Germline V gives CDR1 SQVTM, CDR2 ANQGSEA. This CDR3 has 13 amino acids. CDR3 DNA: TGCAGCGCTGGGCTGAGCGGAAATGAAAAACTGTTTTTT. Protein sequence: CSAGLSGNEKLFF.

This clone was seen more than once but under ten times. CDR3 protein: CASSLWTAGGAGELFF. The CDR3 DNA sequence: TGTGCCAGCAGTCTTTGGACTGCTGGAGGGGCCGGGGAGCTGTTTTTT. The chain recombines TRBV27 with TRBJ2-2; the D gene is possibly TRBD2 (6 bases). CDR1 MNHEY and CDR2 SMNVEV come from the germline V gene (reference sequence). Between the trimmed V and J ends, which lost 5 bases and 6 bases, there was a span of 19 bases. The CDR3 has 16 amino acids.

This clone was counted only a few times. This CDR3 reads CASNRWGDTQYF. Here the CDR3 DNA reads TGTGCCAGCAATAGATGGGGGGATACGCAGTATTTT. This chain links TRBV2 with TRBJ2-3; D assignment may be TRBD1 or TRBD2 (5 bases each). V was trimmed by 7 bases and J by 6 bases, leaving 11 bases between them. This CDR3 spans 12 amino acids. Germline-derived CDR1 and CDR2 are SNHLY and FYNNEI.

This clone turned up a few times. In DNA form, the CDR3 reads TGTGCCAGCAGTTCGACTAGCGGGAGGGCCGGGGAGACCCAGTACTTC. This translates into CASSSTSGRAGETQYF. The V and J genes are TRBV5-4 and TRBJ2-5, with 14 bases lining up with TRBD2. CDR3 size: 16 residues. CDR1 is SGHNT, CDR2 YYREEE, per germline (reference sequence). Losses at the gene ends were 5 bases for V and 5 bases for J; bases not matched to a gene: 8.

The chain combines TRBV7-9 with TRBJ2-3; D possibly corresponds to TRBD1 (6 bases). Germline CDR1 reads SEHNR; CDR2 reads FQNEAQ (reference sequence). Trimming cost V 7 bases and J 2 bases, with 16 bases left between them. The CDR3 is made up of 15 amino acids. DNA for the CDR3: TGTGCCAGCACCCTAAGGGGACAACTCACAGATACGCAGTATTTT. Translation gives CASTLRGQLTDTQYF.

The V call is TRBV7-9, the J call TRBJ2-5, with 9 bases aligning to TRBD1. V shed 5 bases, J shed 5 bases, and the junction held 15 bases outside the gene matches. In germline, CDR1 is SEHNR, CDR2 FQNEAQ (reference sequence). CDR3 length: 17 amino acids. CDR3: CASSPRLGQGRGETQYF. DNA of the CDR3: TGTGCCAGCAGCCCACGGCTGGGACAGGGTCGTGGGGAGACCCAGTACTTC.

This sequence joins TRBV2 and TRBJ2-1, with D perhaps TRBD1 or TRBD2 (6 bases each). V lost 1 base, J lost 3 bases, and 13 bases lay in between. Germline V CDR1 and CDR2: SNHLY, FYNNEI. This CDR3 is built from 16 residues. CDR3 coding DNA: TGTGCCAGCAGTGAAGGGGGCGGGACAAACTACAATGAGCAGTTCTTC. It codes for CASSEGGGTNYNEQFF.

The rearrangement links TRBV7-2 to TRBJ2-7, with D possibly TRBD2 on 5 matching bases. CDR3 size: 13 residues. Germline values: CDR1 SGHTA, CDR2 FQGNSA. Trimming removed 1 base from V and 4 bases from J, with 8 bases in between. CDR3 amino acids: CASSLGGYYEQYF. CDR3 nucleotides: TGTGCCAGCAGCTTAGGCGGGTATTACGAGCAGTACTTC. The full variable domain, its missing parts supplied by reference TRBV7-2 and TRBJ2-7, is GAGVSQSPSNKVTEKGKDVELRCDPISGHTALYWYRQSLGQGLEFLIYFQGNSAPDKSGLPSDRFSAERTGGSVSTLTIQRTQQEDSAVYLCASSLGGYYEQYFGPGTRLTVT.

V usage is TRBV27 and J usage is TRBJ1-4; no reliable D call. The CDR3 spans 15 residues. The germline V gene has CDR1 MNHEY and CDR2 SMNVEV (reference sequence). The V gene lost 5 bases and the J gene lost 8 bases, with 18 bases spanning the gap. CDR3 DNA: TGTGCCAGCAGTCGGACCGGAAGCCATTACGAAAAACTGTTTTTT. This gives the protein CASSRTGSHYEKLFF.

This clone appeared a few times. CDR3 bases: TGCGCCAGCAGCTTGGATACGGAATTGGGTTCGCAGTTCTTC. Its translation is CASSLDTELGSQFF. The rearrangement joins TRBV5-1 to TRBJ2-1, with D unclear. The CDR3 is 14 amino acids. Germline V lookup: CDR1 SGHRS, CDR2 YFSETQ. The V and J ends lost 0 bases and 12 bases respectively, with 16 bases between them.

The V call is TRBV28, the J call TRBJ1-2; a weak D match, TRBD1 (5 bases). The CDR3 consists of 11 residues. V was trimmed by 10 bases and J by 2 bases, leaving 8 bases between them. In germline, CDR1 is MDHEN, CDR2 SYDVKM. The CDR3 protein is CAIRVNYGYTF. CDR3 DNA sequence: TGTGCCATCAGGGTCAACTATGGCTACACCTTC.

This clone was recorded at least ten times. A junction end diverges from the germline sequence, so it may reflect a read error. In nucleotides, the CDR3 is TGTGCTAGCAGTTGGGGCGACCGGTCCTACGAGCAGTACTTC. As protein: CASSWGDRSYEQYF. V gene TRBV9 combines with J gene TRBJ2-7; possible D gene TRBD1, 5 bases. CDR3 length: 14 amino acids. CDR1 SGDLS and CDR2 YYNGEE come from the germline V gene.

The V and J genes are TRBV27 and TRBJ2-5, with D possibly being TRBD1 (7 bases). The CDR3 has 15 amino acids. V gave up 4 bases and J gave up 4 bases, with 16 bases separating them. Germline V gene sequence: CDR1 MNHEY, CDR2 SMNVEV (reference sequence). Here the CDR3 DNA reads TGTGCCAGCAGTTCACGACAGGGTAGCGGAGAGACCCAGTACTTC. This encodes CASSSRQGSGETQYF.

This clone was picked up a small number of times. This chain uses TRBV7-9 with TRBJ1-2; TRBD1 matches at 8 bases. The J segment lost 4 bases and the V segment lost 2 bases, leaving 3 bases of the junction unmatched. Germline assignment: CDR1 SEHNR and CDR2 FQNEAQ (reference sequence). CDR3 length: 14 residues. The CDR3 coding sequence is TGTGCCAGCAGCTTATGGCAGGGGGCCTATGGCTACACCTTC. Protein sequence: CASSLWQGAYGYTF.

The J gene is TRBJ2-7, the V gene TRBV28; 9 nucleotides align to TRBD2. CDR3 size: 14 residues. Germline-derived CDR1 and CDR2 are MDHEN and SYDVKM. Trimming removed 5 bases from V and 6 bases from J; junction bases left unmatched: 8. CDR3: CASSDSGRPPEQYF. The DNA for the CDR3 is TGTGCCAGCAGTGACAGCGGGAGGCCCCCCGAGCAGTACTTC.

The gene calls are TRBV5-1 and TRBJ1-2; D is unclear. The germline CDR1 and CDR2 sequences are SGHRS and YFSETQ. The ends were cut back, 0 bases at V and 4 bases at J, with 10 bases in the middle. This CDR3 contains 14 residues. The CDR3 here is CASSLVQPLYGYTF. CDR3 sequence (DNA): TGCGCCAGCAGCTTGGTGCAGCCCCTCTATGGCTACACCTTC.

V and J are TRBV9 and TRBJ2-5; unclear D gene. Trimming took off 4 bases at V and 6 bases at J, with 13 bases between the two ends. This CDR3 has 13 amino acids. CDR1 is SGDLS and CDR2 is YYNGEE in the germline V gene. As DNA, the CDR3 is TGTGCCAGCAGCCAAGGACCCGCGCAGACCCAGTACTTC. This sequence encodes CASSQGPAQTQYF.

The genes are TRBV28 and TRBJ2-7, with D perhaps being TRBD1 or TRBD2 (5 bases each). The V end was cut by 7 bases, the J end by 6 bases, with 25 bases between. CDR1 and CDR2 (germline): MDHEN, SYDVKM. The CDR3 sequence is 16 residues long. The CDR3 DNA follows: TGTGCCAGCACTTCAATGGGGACGTCCCGGGTTCTCGAGCAGTACTTC. Translated, it gives CASTSMGTSRVLEQYF.

This clone was detected once. V is TRBV7-9 and J is TRBJ2-7; TRBD1 aligns across 8 bases. This CDR3 comprises 15 residues. The V gene's germline CDR1 is SEHNR and CDR2 FQNEAQ (reference sequence). V shed 0 bases, J shed 5 bases, and the junction held 6 bases outside the gene matches. CDR3 DNA sequence: TGTGCCAGCAGCTTAGCGAAAGGACAGGGCGACGAGCAGTACTTC. Its protein is CASSLAKGQGDEQYF.

The chain has TRBV7-2 and TRBJ2-2; D uncertain. V lost 2 bases and J 1 base, leaving 5 bases between the germline ends. Per germline, CDR1 SGHTA and CDR2 FQGNSA. This CDR3 spans 14 amino acids. The CDR3 nucleotides read TGTGCCAGCAGCTTAAGCCAGAACACCGGGGAGCTGTTTTTT. Encoded protein: CASSLSQNTGELFF.

The chain joins TRBV7-9 to TRBJ2-6; TRBD1 is a possible D gene (6 bases). Trimming stripped 4 bases from V and 0 bases from J, with 13 bases between. This CDR3 contains 17 residues. The germline V gene has CDR1 SEHNR and CDR2 FQNEAQ (reference sequence). Here the CDR3 reads CASSSRAGVSGANVLTF. CDR3 DNA sequence: TGTGCCAGCAGCTCCCGGGCAGGGGTCTCTGGGGCCAACGTCCTGACTTTC.

The J gene is TRBJ2-4, the V gene TRBV9, with 9 nucleotides matching TRBD1. The CDR3 length is 17 residues. Per germline, CDR1 SGDLS and CDR2 YYNGEE. V was clipped by 0 bases and J by 4 bases; unmatched bases: 8. CDR3 loop: CASSVASTGGAKNIQYF. CDR3 DNA sequence: TGTGCCAGCAGCGTAGCTTCAACAGGGGGCGCTAAAAACATTCAGTACTTC.